The entry that follows covers one T cell receptor (beta chain) sequence. Its specificity is not known. The data originate from a study of beta chain features in type 1 diabetes. Reverse transcription of all isolated RNA meant that expressed TCRB transcripts were sequenced. The average output of naive, central memory and regulatory T cell samples was several million reads. Assay used: immunoSEQ multiplex PCR; TCRdb lists only in-frame clones, some missing. The data contain about 640,000 clones, 9.5% to 15% of them singletons. Study outcomes and limitations: Researchers report that Type 1 diabetes patients had moderately but significantly shorter TCRB CDR3s across all four CD4+ subsets. High TCR expression in some cells could lead to their over-representation in cDNA sequencing.

Deletions cut 2 bases from V and 7 bases from J, with 3 bases between. The length of the CDR3 is 11 residues. Germline V gives CDR1 PRHDT, CDR2 FYEKMQ (reference sequence). This chain links TRBV13 with TRBJ1-3, with no clear D. The specimen sequenced was naive CD4+ T cells from blood. This receptor was taken from a man between 25 and 39 years old with type 1 diabetes. CDR3 bases: TGTGCCAGCAGCTTATGCAACACCATATATTTT. Protein: CASSLCNTIYF.